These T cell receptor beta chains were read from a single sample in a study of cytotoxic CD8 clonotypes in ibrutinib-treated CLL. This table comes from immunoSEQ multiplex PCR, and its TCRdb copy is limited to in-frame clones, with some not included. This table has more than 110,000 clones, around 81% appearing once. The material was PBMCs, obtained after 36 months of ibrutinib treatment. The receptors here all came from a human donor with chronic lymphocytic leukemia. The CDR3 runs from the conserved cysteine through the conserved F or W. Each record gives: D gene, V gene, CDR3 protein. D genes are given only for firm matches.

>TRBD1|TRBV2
CASSEEGQGLETQYF
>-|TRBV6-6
CATSADSYYGYTF
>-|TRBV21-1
CASRAGPPTDTQYF
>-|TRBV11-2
CASSLVQRRYEQYF
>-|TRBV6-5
CASSYSRLNEQFF
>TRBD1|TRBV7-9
CASSFSGTGLYEQYF
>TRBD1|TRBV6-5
CAITMTGKNTGELFF
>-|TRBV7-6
CASSRGGGTYNEQFF
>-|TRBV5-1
CASSLEGGETEAFF
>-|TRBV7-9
CASSLDAPIGEQYF
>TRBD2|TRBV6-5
CASSKLAASSYEQYF